This T cell receptor beta chain was captured in a study of identical twins. Study-wide results and limits: Modelling approaches yielded underestimates of out-of-frame TCR alpha sharing between monozygotic twins. Zero-insertion findings could be partly confounded by invariant cells (MAIT and iNKT cells).

This clonotype was detected a few times. The antigen is undetermined. From the 5' RACE reads, TCRdb called clonotypes with MiXCR, one entry per CDR3 protein. The sample contains under 300,000 distinct CDR3 sequences, roughly 12% of which appear only once. V was trimmed by 9 bases and J by 10 bases, leaving 17 bases between them. This CDR3 comprises 12 residues. Germline loops: CDR1 SGDLS, CDR2 YYNGEE. The same sample was also studied in work on yellow fever vaccine responses in identical twins.

This TCR was recovered from a woman aged 18 to 35 in good health. The chain has TRBV9 and TRBJ2-1; weak D call: TRBD2 (6 bases). Sample: memory (CD45RO+) T cells sorted from blood. CDR3 sequence: CATGGAFGEQFF. The CDR3 DNA is TGTGCCACTGGCGGGGCTTTCGGGGAGCAGTTCTTC.